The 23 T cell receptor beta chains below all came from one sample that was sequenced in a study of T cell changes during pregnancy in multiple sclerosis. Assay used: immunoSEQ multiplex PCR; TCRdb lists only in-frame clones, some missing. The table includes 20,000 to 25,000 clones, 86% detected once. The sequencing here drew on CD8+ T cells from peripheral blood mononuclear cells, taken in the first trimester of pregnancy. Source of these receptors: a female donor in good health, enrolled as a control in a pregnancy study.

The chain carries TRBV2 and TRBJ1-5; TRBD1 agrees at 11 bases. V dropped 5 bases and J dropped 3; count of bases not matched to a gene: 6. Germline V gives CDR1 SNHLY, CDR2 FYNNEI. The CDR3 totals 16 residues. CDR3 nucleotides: TGTGCCAGCAGTCCGGACAGGGGGCGCGTCAATCAGCCCCAGCATTTT. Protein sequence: CASSPDRGRVNQPQHF.

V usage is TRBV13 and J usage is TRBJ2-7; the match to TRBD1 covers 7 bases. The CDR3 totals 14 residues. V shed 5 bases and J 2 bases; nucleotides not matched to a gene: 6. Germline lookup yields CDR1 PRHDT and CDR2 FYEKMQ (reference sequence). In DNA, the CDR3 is TGTGCCAGCAGCCCAAAGGGACAGCCCTACGAGCAGTACTTC. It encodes CASSPKGQPYEQYF.

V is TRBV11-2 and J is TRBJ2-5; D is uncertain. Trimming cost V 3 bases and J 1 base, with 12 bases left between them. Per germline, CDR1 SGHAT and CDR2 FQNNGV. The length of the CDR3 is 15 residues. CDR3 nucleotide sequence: TGTGCCAGCAGCTTGATGTCAGGTCCCCAAGAGACCCAGTACTTC. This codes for CASSLMSGPQETQYF. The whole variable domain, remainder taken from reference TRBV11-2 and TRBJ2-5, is EAGVAQSPRYKIIEKRQSVAFWCNPISGHATLYWYQQILGQGPKLLIQFQNNGVVDDSQLPKDRFSAERLKGVDSTLKIQPAKLEDSAVYLCASSLMSGPQETQYFGPGTRLLVL.

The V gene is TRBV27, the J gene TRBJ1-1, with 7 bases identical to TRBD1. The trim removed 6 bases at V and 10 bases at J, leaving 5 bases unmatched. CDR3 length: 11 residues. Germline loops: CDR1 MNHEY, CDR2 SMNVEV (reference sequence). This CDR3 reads CASRLGTAAFF. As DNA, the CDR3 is TGTGCCAGCAGGCTAGGGACAGCAGCTTTCTTT.

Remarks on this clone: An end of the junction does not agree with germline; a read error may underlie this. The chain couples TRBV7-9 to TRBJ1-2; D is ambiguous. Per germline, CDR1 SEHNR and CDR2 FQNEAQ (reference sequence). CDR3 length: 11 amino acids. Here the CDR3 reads CASSLGESPPF. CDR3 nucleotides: TGTGCCAGCAGCTTAGGGGAGTCTCCACCCTTC.

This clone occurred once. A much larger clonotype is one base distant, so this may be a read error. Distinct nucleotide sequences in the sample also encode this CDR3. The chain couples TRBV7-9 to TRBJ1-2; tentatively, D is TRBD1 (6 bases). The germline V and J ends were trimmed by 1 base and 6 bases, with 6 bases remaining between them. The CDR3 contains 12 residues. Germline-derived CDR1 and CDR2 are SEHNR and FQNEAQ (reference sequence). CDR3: CASSLEGDGYTF. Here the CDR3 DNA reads TGTGCCAGCAGCTTAGAGGGGGATGGCTACACCTTC.

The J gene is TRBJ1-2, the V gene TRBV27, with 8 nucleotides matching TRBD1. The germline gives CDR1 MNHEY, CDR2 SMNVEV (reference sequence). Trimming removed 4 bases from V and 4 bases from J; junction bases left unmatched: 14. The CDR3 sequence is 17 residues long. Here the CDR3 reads CASSSTPDGQGVYGYTF. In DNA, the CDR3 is TGTGCCAGCAGTTCAACCCCCGACGGACAGGGAGTCTATGGCTACACCTTC.

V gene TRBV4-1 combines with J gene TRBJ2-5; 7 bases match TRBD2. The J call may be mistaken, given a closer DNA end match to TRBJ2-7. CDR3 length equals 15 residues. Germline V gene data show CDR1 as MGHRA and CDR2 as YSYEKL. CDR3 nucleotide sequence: TGCGCCAGCAGCCAAGAAGGACGGGGAGGGAACGAGCAGTACTTC. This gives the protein CASSQEGRGGNEQYF.

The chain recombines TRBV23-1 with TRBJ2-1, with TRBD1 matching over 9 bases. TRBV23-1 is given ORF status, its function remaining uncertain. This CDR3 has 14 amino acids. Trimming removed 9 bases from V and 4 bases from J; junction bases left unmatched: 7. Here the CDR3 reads CARGTGRLYNEQFF. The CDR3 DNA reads TGCGCCAGGGGGACAGGGAGGTTGTACAATGAGCAGTTCTTC.

Here the CDR3 reads CASRQDLTGGLAGELFF. The CDR3 coding sequence is TGCGCCAGCCGACAAGACTTGACAGGGGGCTTGGCCGGGGAGCTGTTTTTT. This rearrangement joins TRBV4-3 to TRBJ2-2; TRBD1 matches 10 bases. With 8 bases clipped from V and 6 bases from J, the junction kept 15 bases outside the gene matches. CDR3 size: 17 residues. Germline V gene lookup returns CDR1 LGHNA and CDR2 YSLEER.

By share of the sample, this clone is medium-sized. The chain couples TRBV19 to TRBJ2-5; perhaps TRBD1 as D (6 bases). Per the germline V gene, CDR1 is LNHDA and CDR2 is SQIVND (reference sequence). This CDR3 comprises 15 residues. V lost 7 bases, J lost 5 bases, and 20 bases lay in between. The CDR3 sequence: CASTQRAGVRETQYF. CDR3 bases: TGTGCCAGTACCCAGAGGGCAGGGGTTAGGGAGACCCAGTACTTC.

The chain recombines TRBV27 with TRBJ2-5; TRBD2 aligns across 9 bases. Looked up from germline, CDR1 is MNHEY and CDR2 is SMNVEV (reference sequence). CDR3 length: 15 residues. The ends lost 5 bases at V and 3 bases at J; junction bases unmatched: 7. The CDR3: CASSGTIAGEETQYF. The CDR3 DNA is TGTGCCAGCAGTGGGACTATAGCGGGGGAAGAGACCCAGTACTTC.

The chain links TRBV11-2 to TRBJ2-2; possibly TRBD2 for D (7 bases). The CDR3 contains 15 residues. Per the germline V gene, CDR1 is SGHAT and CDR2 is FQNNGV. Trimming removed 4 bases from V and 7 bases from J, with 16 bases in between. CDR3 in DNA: TGTGCCAGCAGCTCACCGGGGGGAGGGGGCGGGGAGCTGTTTTTT. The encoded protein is CASSSPGGGGGELFF.

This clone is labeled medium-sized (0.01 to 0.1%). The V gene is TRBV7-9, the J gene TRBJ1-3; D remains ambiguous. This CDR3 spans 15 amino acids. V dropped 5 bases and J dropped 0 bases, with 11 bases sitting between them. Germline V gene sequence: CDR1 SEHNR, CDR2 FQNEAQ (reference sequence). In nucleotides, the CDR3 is TGTGCCAGCAGCCCACCGGGATCCTCTGGAAACACCATATATTTT. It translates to CASSPPGSSGNTIYF.

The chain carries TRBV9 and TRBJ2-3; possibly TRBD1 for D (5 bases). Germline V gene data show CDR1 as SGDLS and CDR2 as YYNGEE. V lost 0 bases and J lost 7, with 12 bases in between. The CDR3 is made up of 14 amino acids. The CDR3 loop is CASSVASGQYTQYF. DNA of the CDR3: TGTGCCAGCAGCGTAGCATCCGGACAATATACGCAGTATTTT.

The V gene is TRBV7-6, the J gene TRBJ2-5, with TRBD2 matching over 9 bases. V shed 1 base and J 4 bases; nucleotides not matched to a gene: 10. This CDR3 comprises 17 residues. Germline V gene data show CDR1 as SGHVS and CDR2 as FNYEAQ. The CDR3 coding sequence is TGTGCCAGCAGCTTAGGGCTAGCGGGGAGGTTGAGAGAGACCCAGTACTTC. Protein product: CASSLGLAGRLRETQYF.

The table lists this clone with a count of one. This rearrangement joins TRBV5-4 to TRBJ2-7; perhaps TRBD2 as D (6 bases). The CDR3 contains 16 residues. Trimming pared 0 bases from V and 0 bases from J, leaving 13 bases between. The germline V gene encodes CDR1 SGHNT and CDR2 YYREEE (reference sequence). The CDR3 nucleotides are TGTGCCAGCAGCTTGGGAGCGGGCCAACCCTCCTACGAGCAGTACTTC. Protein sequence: CASSLGAGQPSYEQYF.

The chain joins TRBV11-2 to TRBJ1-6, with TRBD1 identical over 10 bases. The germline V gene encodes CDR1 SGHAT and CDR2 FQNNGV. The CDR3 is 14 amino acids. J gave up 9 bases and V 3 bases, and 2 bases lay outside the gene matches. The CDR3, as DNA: TGTGCCAGCAGCTTGGGGACAGGGGCTTCACCCCTCCACTTT. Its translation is CASSLGTGASPLHF.

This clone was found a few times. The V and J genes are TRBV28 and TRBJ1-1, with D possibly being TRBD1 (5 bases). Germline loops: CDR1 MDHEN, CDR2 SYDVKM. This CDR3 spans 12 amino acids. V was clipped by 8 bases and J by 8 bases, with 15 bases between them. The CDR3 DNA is TGTGCCAGCGTCTCCGGGGGACGGGAAGCTTTCTTT. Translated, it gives CASVSGGREAFF.

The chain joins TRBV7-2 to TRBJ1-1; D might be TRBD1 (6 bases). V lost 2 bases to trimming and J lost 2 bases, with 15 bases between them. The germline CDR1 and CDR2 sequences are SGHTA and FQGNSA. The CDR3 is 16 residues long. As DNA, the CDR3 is TGTGCCAGCAGCTTACCCATGGGGGGGGCAAACACTGAAGCTTTCTTT. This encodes CASSLPMGGANTEAFF. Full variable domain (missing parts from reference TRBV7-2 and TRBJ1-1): GAGVSQSPSNKVTEKGKDVELRCDPISGHTALYWYRQSLGQGLEFLIYFQGNSAPDKSGLPSDRFSAERTGGSVSTLTIQRTQQEDSAVYLCASSLPMGGANTEAFFGQGTRLTVV.

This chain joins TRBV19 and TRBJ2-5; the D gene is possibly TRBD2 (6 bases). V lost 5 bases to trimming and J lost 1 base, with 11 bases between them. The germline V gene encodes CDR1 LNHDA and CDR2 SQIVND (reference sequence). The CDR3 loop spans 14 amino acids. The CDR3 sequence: CASSLGGTQETQYF. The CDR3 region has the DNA TGTGCCAGTAGTCTGGGGGGAACCCAAGAGACCCAGTACTTC.

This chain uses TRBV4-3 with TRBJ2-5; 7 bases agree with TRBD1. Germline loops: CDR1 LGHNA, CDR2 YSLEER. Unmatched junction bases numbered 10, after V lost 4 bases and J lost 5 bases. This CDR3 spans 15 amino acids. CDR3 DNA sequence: TGCGCCAGCAGCCTAAGACAGGGAATTTGGGAGACCCAGTACTTC. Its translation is CASSLRQGIWETQYF.

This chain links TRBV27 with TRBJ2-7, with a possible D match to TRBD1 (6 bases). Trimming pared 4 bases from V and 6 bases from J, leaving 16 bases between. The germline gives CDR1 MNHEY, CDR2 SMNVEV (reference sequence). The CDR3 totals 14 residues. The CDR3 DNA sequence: TGTGCCAGCAGTTCCCCAGGGGTCCATACCGAGCAGTACTTC. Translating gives CASSSPGVHTEQYF.